Given below is one T cell receptor (beta chain) in context. Its target is unknown. Assay: immunoSEQ multiplex PCR; the TCRdb copy retains only in-frame clones and omits some. The sample carries around 66,000 clones, 80% to 90% recorded once. This record comes from a study of OX40 agonist ivuxolimab in advanced cancers. Study details: Three patients got partial responses; one had hepatocellular carcinoma and two had cutaneous melanoma. Study-wide findings and caveats: Still undetermined is the antigen specificity of the expanded peripheral T cells.

Sampling times: baseline, cycle 4 day 1, cycle 7 day 1. Per germline, CDR1 MNHEY and CDR2 SVGAGI. The length of the CDR3 is 14 residues. V lost 10 bases, J lost 0 bases, and 7 bases stayed unmatched. The chain has TRBV6-5 and TRBJ2-7, with 9 bases aligning to TRBD1. Sequenced material: CD4+ or CD8+ T cells sorted from blood, taken in a trial of the OX40 agonist ivuxolimab. The receptor's source is an adult with an advanced solid tumor such as melanoma, head and neck, liver or kidney cancer. Here the CDR3 DNA reads TGTGCCATCAGGCCGGGACAGGGCTCCTACGAGCAGTACTTC. Its translation: CAIRPGQGSYEQYF.